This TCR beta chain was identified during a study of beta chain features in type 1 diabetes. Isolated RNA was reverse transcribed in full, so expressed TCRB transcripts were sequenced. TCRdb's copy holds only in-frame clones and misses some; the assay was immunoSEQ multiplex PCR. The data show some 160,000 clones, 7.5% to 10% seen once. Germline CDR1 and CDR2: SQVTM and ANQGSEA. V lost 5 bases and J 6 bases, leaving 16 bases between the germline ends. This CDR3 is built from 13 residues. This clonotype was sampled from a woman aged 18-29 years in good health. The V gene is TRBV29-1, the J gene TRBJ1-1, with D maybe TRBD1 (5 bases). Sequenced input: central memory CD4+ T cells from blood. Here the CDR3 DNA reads TGCAGCGTTACGATCATCTTAGGGGCTGAAGCTTTCTTT. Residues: CSVTIILGAEAFF.